These 16 T cell receptor beta chains originate from one sample sequenced in a study of cytomegalovirus exposure and HLA in healthy donors. The study ran its PCR with 60 Vbeta and 13 Jbeta primers. TCRdb's copy holds only in-frame clones and misses some; the assay was immunoSEQ multiplex PCR. There are approximately 160,000 clones in the sample; around 77% occur only once, and about 1% lies in the top ten. The sample was PBMCs. The receptors stem from a woman in her thirties or forties in good health and CMV-seronegative.

The rearrangement uses TRBV5-1 and TRBJ2-7; a weak D match, TRBD2 (5 bases). Trimming left V 0 bases short and J 3 bases short, with 10 bases between. CDR1 and CDR2 (germline): SGHRS, YFSETQ. The CDR3 runs 14 residues. CDR3 bases: TGCGCCAGCAGCTTGGATGCAGGAGGCTACGAGCAGTACTTC. This gives the protein CASSLDAGGYEQYF.

V is TRBV6-1 and J is TRBJ2-3, with 11 positions matching TRBD2. Germline V gene sequence: CDR1 MNHNS, CDR2 SASEGT. This CDR3 comprises 20 residues. V trimming: 4 bases; J trimming: 2 bases; junction bases outside the gene matches: 17. The CDR3 nucleotides read TGTGCCAGCAGTGGACTCTACCTAGCGGGAGGCGGGGGGTCCACAGATACGCAGTATTTT. Protein sequence: CASSGLYLAGGGGSTDTQYF.

This clone was detected once. The chain combines TRBV2 with TRBJ2-7; 9 bases are shared with TRBD1. V was clipped by 5 bases and J by 5 bases; unmatched bases: 4. Germline CDR1 and CDR2: SNHLY and FYNNEI. The CDR3 spans 13 residues. The CDR3 sequence: CASSRDRVNEQYF. In DNA, the CDR3 is TGTGCCAGCAGTCGGGACAGGGTCAACGAGCAGTACTTC.

The DNA for the CDR3 is TGTGCCTCCACGGGAGGGGGCGGTGGAAACTATGGCTACACCTTC. It is translated as CASTGGGGGNYGYTF. The V gene is TRBV30, the J gene TRBJ1-2, with 7 bases lining up with TRBD1. The CDR3 runs 15 residues. With 7 bases clipped from V and 2 bases from J, the junction kept 13 bases outside the gene matches. CDR1 is GTSNPN, CDR2 SVGIG, per germline (reference sequence).

Turning to this clone: Here the CDR3 omits its conserved ending phenylalanine or tryptophan, so a read error is the likely source. The chain links TRBV29-1 to TRBJ2-7; 7 bases are shared with TRBD2. The CDR3 is 13 residues long. CDR1 SQVTM and CDR2 ANQGSEA come from the germline V gene. Losses at the gene ends were 4 bases for V and 7 bases for J; bases not matched to a gene: 10. The CDR3 sequence: CSVASGGVREQYL. The CDR3 DNA follows: TGCAGCGTTGCCAGTGGGGGGGTTAGAGAGCAGTACCTC.

The chain recombines TRBV4-1 with TRBJ1-1; the match to TRBD1 covers 7 bases. Trimming cost V 4 bases and J 4 bases; bases outside gene matches: 12. The V gene's germline CDR1 is MGHRA and CDR2 YSYEKL. The CDR3 is 16 amino acids. The CDR3: CASSRPGTVGTTEAFF. DNA of the CDR3: TGCGCCAGCAGCCGCCCTGGGACAGTAGGGACCACTGAAGCTTTCTTT.

The rearrangement links TRBV5-1 to TRBJ1-2; D not certain. From germline, CDR1 is SGHRS and CDR2 YFSETQ. V was clipped by 4 bases and J by 3 bases, with 13 bases between them. The CDR3 consists of 14 residues. In DNA, the CDR3 is TGCGCCAGCAGCCTGGACTGGGAGGACTATGGCTACACCTTC. Translated: CASSLDWEDYGYTF.

This clone was counted only a few times. The rearrangement joins TRBV27 to TRBJ1-1; 10 bases map to TRBD1. The CDR3 extends over 14 amino acids. The germline V gene has CDR1 MNHEY and CDR2 SMNVEV (reference sequence). V was pared by 7 bases and J by 1 base, with 3 bases of the junction left unmatched. The CDR3 reads CASTTGGSNTEAFF. The CDR3 DNA is TGTGCCAGCACGACAGGGGGCTCGAACACTGAAGCTTTCTTT.

This chain uses TRBV27 with TRBJ1-2; no clear D. CDR3 length: 15 amino acids. Germline V lookup: CDR1 MNHEY, CDR2 SMNVEV (reference sequence). V was pared by 5 bases and J by 4 bases, with 17 bases between. CDR3: CASSPSWPEGYGYTF. The CDR3 region has the DNA TGTGCCAGCAGTCCATCATGGCCTGAGGGCTATGGCTACACCTTC.

V is TRBV6-1 and J is TRBJ2-6, with D unresolved. The V end was cut by 6 bases, the J end by 2 bases, with 5 bases between. CDR1 is MNHNS and CDR2 is SASEGT in the germline V gene. The CDR3 contains 13 residues. The CDR3 sequence is CASRVAGANVLTF. The CDR3 DNA follows: TGTGCCAGCAGGGTAGCTGGGGCCAACGTCCTGACTTTC.

The rearrangement joins TRBV7-9 to TRBJ2-1; TRBD2 agrees at 13 bases. Trimming cost V 4 bases and J 4 bases; bases outside gene matches: 1. The CDR3 loop spans 15 amino acids. Per the germline V gene, CDR1 is SEHNR and CDR2 is FQNEAQ (reference sequence). The CDR3: CASSWTSGGYNEQFF. CDR3 nucleotides: TGTGCCAGCAGCTGGACTAGCGGGGGTTACAATGAGCAGTTCTTC.

The chain employs TRBV20-1 and TRBJ2-3; unclear D gene. The germline V gene has CDR1 DFQATT and CDR2 SNEGSKA (reference sequence). The CDR3 has 10 amino acids. The V end lost 7 bases, the J end lost 5 bases, and 7 bases lay between the germline ends. The DNA for the CDR3 is TGCAGTGTCAGAAAAGATACGCAGTATTTT. It is translated as CSVRKDTQYF.

The chain joins TRBV2 to TRBJ2-7; 8 nucleotides align to TRBD2. Germline CDR1 reads SNHLY; CDR2 reads FYNNEI. This CDR3 is built from 16 residues. V lost 6 bases and J lost 0; bases outside the gene matches: 10. CDR3 DNA: TGTGCCAGCAGCACGGGGGAAGCGGGAGTCTCCTACGAGCAGTACTTC. It encodes CASSTGEAGVSYEQYF.

This clone was seen only a few times. The chain has TRBV7-9 and TRBJ1-1; tentatively, D is TRBD1 (6 bases). The CDR3 contains 15 residues. CDR1 SEHNR and CDR2 FQNEAQ come from the germline V gene (reference sequence). The germline V and J ends were trimmed by 5 bases and 0 bases, with 13 bases remaining between them. The CDR3 loop is CASSILRDMNTEAFF. CDR3 DNA: TGTGCCAGCAGCATTCTCAGGGACATGAACACTGAAGCTTTCTTT.

The chain has TRBV19 and TRBJ2-7; no reliable D call. V shed 3 bases and J shed 2 bases, with 11 bases lying between them. Germline V gives CDR1 LNHDA, CDR2 SQIVND (reference sequence). CDR3 length: 14 residues. CDR3 nucleotide sequence: TGTGCCAGTAGTATCCCTGGGCCCGCCTACGAGCAGTACTTC. This gives the protein CASSIPGPAYEQYF.

The V and J genes are TRBV7-6 and TRBJ1-5; D ambiguous. The V end was cut by 0 bases, the J end by 5 bases, with 8 bases between. CDR3 length: 14 residues. Germline CDR1 SGHVS, CDR2 FNYEAQ. The CDR3 bases are TGTGCCAGCAGCTTAGCGCAAGGAGATCAGCCCCAGCATTTT. Its protein is CASSLAQGDQPQHF.